This T cell receptor (beta chain) emerged from a study of T cell responses to AZD1222 COVID-19 vaccine. Findings of the study overall: Baseline seropositivity occurred in only six AZD1222 recipients.

CDR3 length equals 20 residues. V was clipped by 1 base and J by 6 bases; unmatched bases: 22. Germline V gives CDR1 SGDLS, CDR2 YYNGEE. Libraries were prepared by immunoSEQ multiplex PCR; TCRdb keeps only in-frame clonotypes and omits some of them. The top ten clones hold under 9% of a sample with about 130,000 clones, about nine tenths of them seen once. A remark on this clone: What it binds is not known.

The genes are TRBV9 and TRBJ2-1; TRBD2 matches 7 bases. This receptor was taken from an adult in good health. This sample comprised peripheral blood, obtained on day 0 of AZD1222 vaccination. CDR3 sequence: CASSVSVQVPGIAGGNEQFF. The CDR3 coding sequence is TGTGCCAGCAGCGTATCGGTTCAGGTCCCCGGGATAGCGGGTGGCAATGAGCAGTTCTTC.